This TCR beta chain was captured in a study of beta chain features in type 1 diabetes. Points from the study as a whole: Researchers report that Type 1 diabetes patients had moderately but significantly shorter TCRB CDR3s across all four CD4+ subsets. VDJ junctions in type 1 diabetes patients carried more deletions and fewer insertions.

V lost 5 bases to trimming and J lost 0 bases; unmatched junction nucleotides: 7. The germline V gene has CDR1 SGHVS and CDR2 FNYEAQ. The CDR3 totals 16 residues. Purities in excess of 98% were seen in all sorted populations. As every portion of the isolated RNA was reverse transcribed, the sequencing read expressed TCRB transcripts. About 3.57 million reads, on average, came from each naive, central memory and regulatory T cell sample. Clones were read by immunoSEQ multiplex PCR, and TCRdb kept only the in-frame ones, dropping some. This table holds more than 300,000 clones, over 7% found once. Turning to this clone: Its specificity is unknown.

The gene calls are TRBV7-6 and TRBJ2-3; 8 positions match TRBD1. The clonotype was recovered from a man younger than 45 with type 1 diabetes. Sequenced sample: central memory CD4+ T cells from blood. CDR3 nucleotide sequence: TGTGCCAGCAGCGGGGGACAGGTACCGAGCACAGATACGCAGTATTTT. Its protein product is CASSGGQVPSTDTQYF.